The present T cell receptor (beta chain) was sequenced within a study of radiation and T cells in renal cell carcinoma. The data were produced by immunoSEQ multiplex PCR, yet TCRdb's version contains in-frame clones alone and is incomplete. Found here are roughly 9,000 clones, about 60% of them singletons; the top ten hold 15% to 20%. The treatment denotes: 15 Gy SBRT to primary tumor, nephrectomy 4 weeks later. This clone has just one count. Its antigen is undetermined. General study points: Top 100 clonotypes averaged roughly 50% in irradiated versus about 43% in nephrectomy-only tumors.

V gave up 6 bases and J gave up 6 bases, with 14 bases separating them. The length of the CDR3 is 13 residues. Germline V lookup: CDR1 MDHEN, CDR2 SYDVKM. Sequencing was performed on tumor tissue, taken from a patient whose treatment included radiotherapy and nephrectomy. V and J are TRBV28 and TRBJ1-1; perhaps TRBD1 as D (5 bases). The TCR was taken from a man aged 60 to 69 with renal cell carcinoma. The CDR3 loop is CASSGGVSAEAFF. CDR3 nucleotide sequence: TGTGCCAGCAGCGGGGGGGTAAGCGCTGAAGCTTTCTTT.